The entry below gives a single TCR beta chain sequence along with its context. TCRdb keeps only in-frame clones here, not all; method: immunoSEQ multiplex PCR. The data hold 30,000 to 40,000 clones, with about 88% observed a single time. This sample was included in a study of blood T cell repertoires in COVID-19. Germline CDR1 reads SGHDT; CDR2 reads YYEEEE. V shed 4 bases and J 6 bases; nucleotides not matched to a gene: 4. The CDR3 runs to 13 residues. The receptor was isolated from a man in his sixties or seventies with active COVID-19. The chain carries TRBV5-6 and TRBJ2-1, with 7 bases aligning to TRBD1. The sequencing sample was made of peripheral blood. CDR3 sequence reads: CASSRNRGNEQFF. CDR3 coding DNA: TGTGCCAGCAGCCGTAACAGGGGCAATGAGCAGTTCTTC.